The clone carrying this T cell receptor (beta chain) was seen at least ten times. This entry is derived from a study of T-cell reconstitution after alpha-beta-depleted transplantation in children. The authors prepared the TCRbeta library with unique molecular identifiers. MiXCR, run by TCRdb on the PCR reads, gives a single entry per CDR3 protein. The sample includes 200,000 to 250,000 distinct CDR3 sequences, about 12% seen only once; the top ten take about 2.4%. The V gene lost 8 bases and the J gene lost 3 bases, with 11 bases spanning the gap. The CDR3 runs 12 residues. This chain uses TRBV12-3 or TRBV12-4 with TRBJ2-7; D might be TRBD1 (6 bases). The TCR originated in a human donor who donated a stem cell graft to a child with acute lymphoblastic leukemia. Here the sequenced sample was PBMCs from the stem cell graft donor, taken from the stem cell graft. The DNA of the CDR3 is TGTGCCAGCCGGGACAACTTCTACGAGCAGTACTTC. This translates into CASRDNFYEQYF.